The T cell receptor (beta chain) under discussion was sequenced for a study of cytomegalovirus exposure and HLA in healthy donors (TCRdb year 2017). Some background on the complete study: An earlier analysis of roughly 570 of the donors reported approximately 260 Gb of sequence data and some 110 million unique TCR beta sequences obtained from about 170 million T cells. An early release that covered more than 550 HLA-typed donors contained around 300 gigabases of sequencing data and around 80 million unique TCR sequences. Of the roughly 390 genotyped donors, approximately 80% were placed in the genetic ancestry cluster associated with self-reported Caucasian donors. The study was designed to test whether signatures of past pathogen exposure could be identified by cataloging public T cell receptors. Using immunosequencing, the study profiled T cell repertoires from approximately 700 subjects and related those repertoires to cytomegalovirus serostatus. Besides the first cohort of roughly 660 subjects, a separate validation cohort made up of some 110 different subjects was used. To predict cytomegalovirus infection status, the study brought together high-throughput TCR immunosequencing, statistical association of individual TCRs with disease status, and machine learning. In a later analysis, previously published TCR beta repertoires from some 640 donors were re-analyzed and high-resolution HLA genotyping was added so that TCR occurrence patterns could be studied. Rather than using new phenotypic data, the later analysis identified candidate immune exposures from TCR beta sequences and from how often those sequences occurred across donors. In an earlier analysis of a few hundred of the donors, high-throughput TCR beta sequencing was used to judge whether each TCR beta V gene segment behaved as functional or pseudogenic. Donor age, sex, ethnicity and CMV serostatus were compiled alongside the repertoire data. Genome-wide SNP genotypes for about 55% of the roughly 670 donors were used in a later genetic analysis, which treated that subset as a discovery cohort. All discovery cohort repertoires had been generated using a single sequencing platform. HLA typing included class I and class II loci at four-digit resolution. The number of typed donors differed by locus: about 620-630 for A, B, C, DRB1 and DQB1; 500 to 550 for DQA1; approximately 600 for DPA1; and around 490 for DPB1. Four or five DR-DQ haplotypes were handled as single units for association and clustering because linkage in the cohort was strong. On average, roughly 240,000 unique TCR beta nucleotide sequences were sequenced per donor among 300 to 500 genotyped donors of the cohort, with about 19% of those sequences being non-productive. Study-wide findings and limitations: In vitro tests confirmed that a few of the cytomegalovirus-associated TCR beta chains recognize cytomegalovirus antigens. The classifier was reported to diagnose cytomegalovirus status with high specificity and sensitivity in both the original and validation cohorts. In a later analysis, the rate of TCR association differed among HLA loci, with DRB1 alleles having the most associated TCRs and HLA-C alleles having the fewest. A later analysis reported that several top co-occurrence clusters appeared linked to parvovirus B19, influenza, CMV and Epstein-Barr virus. It was suggested by the authors that the approach could potentially be generalized to other disease states and immunological phenotypes. Across donors, most TCR sequences were observed very rarely, whereas some public TCRs were present in many individuals. Strong co-occurrence of HLA alleles, especially DR and DQ, made assigning TCR associations to individual alleles difficult. Because the 87-base-pair reads could not distinguish some IMGT-functional V segments, including TRBV6-2 and TRBV6-3, those segments were excluded. According to a later analysis, most CMV-associated TCR beta chains appeared to be HLA-restricted, and the HLA associations seemed to be driven largely by CMV exposure. Broadly in line with IMGT annotations, most TCR beta V segments showed up in productive rearrangements about 87% or about 30% of the time in an earlier analysis of under 700 of the donors. According to a later genetic analysis, donors in an Asian-associated ancestry cluster had fewer N-insertions in productive TCRs than the roughly 670-donor mean. Linkage disequilibrium might explain the correlated functional status among segregating V segments, but an unknown experimental factor could not be ruled out. Because counts were too low, more than 15 rarely observed V segments, including chromosome 9 orphons, were left out of the earlier analysis of a few hundred of the donors. Compared with equally common non-associated chains, HLA-associated TCR beta chains in a later analysis were more clonally expanded and had lower generation probabilities. A further reported finding was that TCR beta sequences accurately predicted the HLA-A and HLA-B alleles for most subjects in the first cohort. In the study, some 160 TCR beta chains were listed as associated with cytomegalovirus. Roughly uniform sequencing depth across donors was assumed in presence/absence analyses, although this assumption may not hold. In a later genetic analysis, a missense DCLRE1C variant was associated with V-gene and J-gene trimming of TCR beta chains, and the association was replicated in an independent cohort. For the cohort, immune exposure information was limited to CMV serostatus. Because some donors lacked HLA typing at each locus, the association tests relied only on the typed subset. Only TCR beta chains were sequenced in this cohort, and the absence of alpha or paired-chain data limited detectable features. At a false discovery rate of 0.05, a later analysis linked some 17,000 TCR beta sequences to specific HLA alleles. A group of highly shared sequence variants was considered likely to be a technical artifact of the sequencing pipeline.

Regarding this clone: Its antigen is unknown. Base qualities were left out, and no much larger clone turns up one base away.

Receptors were amplified or captured by the immunoSEQ multiplex PCR assay. For the multiplex PCR, a mixture combining 60 forward primers for TCR Vbeta segments and 13 reverse primers for TCR Jbeta segments was used. A multiplex PCR assay on genomic DNA amplified the CDR3 region of rearranged TCR beta genes. Amplified TCR beta libraries were sequenced as 87-base-pair reads on the Illumina HiSeq System. The study's own analysis went as follows. Across the 670 or so repertoires, a later analysis counted 80 million or so unique TCR beta chains, 9.5 million to 13 million of which were shared by at least two donors. Raw reads were error-corrected and collapsed into unique sequences by a nearest-neighbor algorithm in which closely related sequences were merged to remove PCR and sequencing errors. To assign V, D and J gene segments, CDR3 sequences were aligned to IMGT reference sequences. For a sequence to be retained, a match of at least six nucleotides to both a V gene segment and a J gene segment was required. Rearrangements were classified as productive when the CDR3 lacked stop codons and remained in frame with V and J, and all other rearrangements were classified as non-productive. Following IMGT convention, CDR3 was defined as the stretch from the second conserved V-encoded cysteine to the conserved J-encoded phenylalanine. Sequences without an unambiguous match to a single V gene segment were excluded from the earlier analysis of 500 to 700 of the donors. In an earlier analysis of 450 to 700 of the donors, V segments were called functional above 56.7% productive rearrangements and were called segregating when the between-donor standard deviation exceeded 5%. A statistical classification framework was built for diagnosing cytomegalovirus status from the catalog of TCR beta chain sequences. A later analysis assigned V and J genes by comparing TCR nucleotide sequences with IMGT/GENE-DB human TR gene sequences. A later analysis assigned CDR3 sequences and most-parsimonious VDJ recombination scenarios with the TCRdist pipeline. In a later analysis, each TCR beta chain was defined by its CDR3 amino acid sequence together with its V-gene family, and reads without a unique V-gene family were excluded. To address suspected cross-contamination and a sequencing artifact, a later analysis removed 450 to 700 highly shared, low-generation-probability nucleotide sequences. In a later analysis, a clonal expansion index was calculated for each public chain from normalized within-repertoire ranks of inferred template counts. In a later analysis, generation probabilities were computed using a VDJ recombination model fitted to out-of-frame rearrangements, and the results were checked against IGoR. A later analysis scored TCR-TCR, TCR-HLA and TCR-CMV co-occurrence with hypergeometric tests, applying a repertoire-size bias correction to TCR pairs. To estimate false discovery rates, a later analysis permuted the HLA or CMV assignments 20 times. In a later analysis, co-occurring TCRs were grouped using DBSCAN, and TCRdist sequence similarity was added for clustering within HLA-allele-positive subsets. Repertoires with fewer than 30,000 or more than 120,000 public chains, plus five repertoires with anomalous nucleotide sharing, were excluded from co-occurrence clustering. In TCRdb, the immuneACCESS table is reduced to in-frame sequences with V and J assigned. These tables do not hold every clone; where another copy was compared, an unresolved V gene accounts for under half, and the others remain unexplained. That table is the source of V, J and clone size, and D and trimming were worked out from the DNA. The sample table contains tens of thousands of clones; only one count was recorded for just over 70% of them. The ten largest clones represent around 8.4% of the sample.

The CDR3 holds 15 amino acids from the cysteine to the phenylalanine. Kept here is only the CDR3 DNA, which spans 45 bases and is read in frame from base 1. The germline V gene supplies CDR1 SQVTM and CDR2 ANQGSEA. Trimming removed 0 bases from V and 4 bases from J; the gene matches leave 8 bases unexplained. In total, roughly 670 healthy bone marrow donors made up the cohort. All cohort members were sampled while nominally healthy, although unrecorded immune exposures were likely present. The donor was CMV seronegative and was included in the group of about 400 seronegative cohort members. A peripheral blood sample was collected from each donor, and TCR beta sequencing was performed on peripheral blood mononuclear cells. The Qiagen DNeasy Blood Extraction Kit was used to extract genomic DNA from the blood cell samples.

The sequence came from a man aged 55 to 70 in good health and CMV-seronegative. This receptor chain uses TRBV29-1 and TRBJ1-2; 7 central nucleotides agree with TRBD1. Sequences were obtained from PBMCs. The DNA sequence is as follows: TGCAGCGTTGAAGATCTTCAAGGGGGCAGCTATGGCTACACCTTC. Translated, it gives CSVEDLQGGSYGYTF.